The clone carrying this T cell receptor beta chain was found many times. Its antigen is undetermined. The sample originates from a study of CD8 T cells in ankylosing spondylitis. Findings of the study overall: Researchers reportedly found disease-linked clones significantly enriched in matched ankylosing spondylitis synovial fluid. About 8 highly homologous variants made up a TCR beta motif, and this motif appeared characteristic of ankylosing spondylitis blood. In the blood and synovial fluid of reactive arthritis, some motif variants had been previously reported. Relatively scarce in peripheral blood, disease-linked clones were CD8+.

V trimming: 4 bases; J trimming: 6 bases; junction bases outside the gene matches: 15. The CDR3 covers 17 residues. Library preparation for TCR beta used quantitative 5'-RACE with molecular barcodes. TCRdb independently ran MiXCR on the 5' RACE reads; one entry per CDR3 protein. The data contain fewer than 550,000 distinct CDR3 sequences, roughly 5.2% of them singletons. What was sequenced was blood, either unsorted or a sorted T cell fraction (not recorded which). This sequence was found in a male donor with ankylosing spondylitis. The V call is TRBV12-3 or TRBV12-4, the J call TRBJ1-2, with 9 bases identical to TRBD1. The CDR3 loop is CASSSWTGAFESNGYTF. Written as DNA, the CDR3 is TGTGCCAGCAGTTCATGGACAGGGGCATTTGAATCTAATGGCTACACCTTC.